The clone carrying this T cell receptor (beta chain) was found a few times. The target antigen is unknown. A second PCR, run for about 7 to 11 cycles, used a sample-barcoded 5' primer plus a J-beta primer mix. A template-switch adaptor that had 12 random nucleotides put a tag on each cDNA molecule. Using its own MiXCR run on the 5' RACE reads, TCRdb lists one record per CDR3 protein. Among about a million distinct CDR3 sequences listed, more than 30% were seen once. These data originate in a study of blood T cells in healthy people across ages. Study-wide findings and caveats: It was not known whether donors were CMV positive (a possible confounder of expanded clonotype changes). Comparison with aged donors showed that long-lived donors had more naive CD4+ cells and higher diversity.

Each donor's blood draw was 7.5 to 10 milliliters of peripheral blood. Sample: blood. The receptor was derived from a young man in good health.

The CDR3 sequence is CASRRQQGGSYEQYF. CDR3 in DNA: TGTGCCAGCAGGAGACAGCAGGGTGGCTCCTACGAGCAGTACTTC. The rearrangement links TRBV27 to TRBJ2-7; the D gene is possibly TRBD1 (5 bases). The CDR3 extends over 15 amino acids. V was cut by 6 bases and J by 0 bases, with 15 bases left in between. CDR1 and CDR2 from the germline V gene are MNHEY and SMNVEV (reference sequence).